One sample yielded the 13 T cell receptor beta chains listed below, sequenced in a study of blood T cell repertoires in COVID-19. Method: immunoSEQ multiplex PCR; TCRdb's copy keeps in-frame clones and lacks some. The table has about 110,000 clones, 65% to 75% seen once; the top ten hold about 6%. Sequences were obtained from peripheral blood. Source of these receptors: a man aged 80 or over with acute or convalescent COVID-19.

This clone was seen at least ten times. The J gene is TRBJ2-2, the V gene TRBV3-1 (or the pseudogene TRBV3-2), with D uncertain. Trimming removed 3 bases from V and 2 bases from J, with 4 bases in between. Per germline, CDR1 LGHDT and CDR2 YNNKEL (reference sequence). The CDR3 totals 13 residues. The CDR3 is CASSHLNTGELFF. The CDR3 bases are TGTGCCAGCAGCCATCTAAACACCGGGGAGCTGTTTTTT.

The chain links TRBV29-1 to TRBJ2-5; 8 positions agree with TRBD1. V gave up 4 bases and J gave up 5 bases; unmatched junction bases: 3. CDR3 length: 12 amino acids. Germline V gene data show CDR1 as SQVTM and CDR2 as ANQGSEA. CDR3 DNA sequence: TGCAGCGTTGTAACAGGGGGTGAGACCCAGTACTTC. It encodes CSVVTGGETQYF.

The chain uses TRBV4-3 and TRBJ2-7; 8 bases are shared with TRBD2. The germline V gene encodes CDR1 LGHNA and CDR2 YSLEER. This CDR3 is 15 amino acids long. V was clipped by 1 base and J by 2 bases; unmatched bases: 4. In DNA form, the CDR3 reads TGCGCCAGCAGCCAAGGCCTAGCGGGTCCCTACGAGCAGTACTTC. Protein sequence: CASSQGLAGPYEQYF.

This clone was counted between two and nine times. This chain joins TRBV19 and TRBJ2-7, with 7 bases identical to TRBD1. Germline trimming cut 5 bases from V and 3 bases from J; bases unmatched to any gene: 7. In germline, CDR1 is LNHDA, CDR2 SQIVND (reference sequence). The CDR3 loop spans 14 amino acids. CDR3 region: CASSSIWDSYEQYF. DNA for the CDR3: TGTGCCAGTAGTTCAATCTGGGACAGCTACGAGCAGTACTTC.

This clone was observed a few times. V usage is TRBV6-2 or TRBV6-3 and J usage is TRBJ1-5; 7 bases align to TRBD1. The germline CDR1 and CDR2 sequences are MNHEY and SVGEGT. CDR3 length: 14 amino acids. With 4 bases clipped from V and 10 bases from J, the junction kept 10 bases outside the gene matches. DNA for the CDR3: TGTGCCAGCAGTTCTGGACAGGCTAGGGATCCCCAGCATTTT. Its translation: CASSSGQARDPQHF.

This clone was picked up one time. The chain carries TRBV28 and TRBJ1-6; 8 positions match TRBD1. Per germline, CDR1 MDHEN and CDR2 SYDVKM. The CDR3 spans 16 residues. V lost 5 bases, J lost 7 bases, and 10 bases stayed unmatched. DNA for the CDR3: TGTGCCAGCAGTCTCCTGGGACAGGTACCGAATTCACCCCTCCACTTT. This gives the protein CASSLLGQVPNSPLHF.

The genes are TRBV11-2 and TRBJ1-2; 9 positions match TRBD1. J lost 6 bases, V lost 5 bases, and 4 bases had no gene match. Germline CDR1 and CDR2: SGHAT and FQNNGV. There are 13 residues in the CDR3. The CDR3 sequence is CASSTDRGDGYTF. DNA for the CDR3: TGTGCCAGCAGCACCGACAGGGGGGATGGCTACACCTTC.

The gene calls are TRBV5-5 and TRBJ2-3, with 8 bases matching TRBD2. The CDR3 length is 16 residues. The junction had 9 bases not matched to a gene; V was cut back by 4 bases and J by 2 bases. Germline V lookup: CDR1 SGHKS, CDR2 YYEKEE (reference sequence). The CDR3 loop reads CASSVRLALFTDTQYF. CDR3 bases: TGTGCCAGCAGCGTACGACTAGCGCTCTTCACAGATACGCAGTATTTT.

In this sample, this clone turned up a few times. The chain combines TRBV18 with TRBJ1-2; TRBD1 might be the D (5 bases). The CDR3 loop spans 13 amino acids. CDR1 KGHSH and CDR2 LQKENI come from the germline V gene. V lost 2 bases to trimming and J lost 5 bases, with 9 bases between them. CDR3 residues: CASSPTREYGYTF. The DNA for the CDR3 is TGTGCCAGCTCACCAACCAGGGAATATGGCTACACCTTC.

The chain combines TRBV14 with TRBJ2-1; the D gene is possibly TRBD1 (6 bases). Trimming took off 0 bases at V and 12 bases at J, with 12 bases between the two ends. The CDR3 loop spans 13 amino acids. Germline V CDR1 and CDR2: SGHDN, FVKESK. CDR3 DNA sequence: TGTGCCAGCAGCCAAGATCCTGGCAGGGGGCAGTTCTTC. Its translation is CASSQDPGRGQFF.

This chain joins TRBV10-3 and TRBJ2-3; 9 bases are a match to TRBD2. Germline V gene sequence: CDR1 ENHRY, CDR2 SYGVKD. With 5 bases clipped from V and 1 base from J, the junction kept 10 bases outside the gene matches. The CDR3 length is 17 residues. The CDR3 DNA reads as TGTGCCATCAGTTATCCTGAGCGGGAGGAGGGCACAGATACGCAGTATTTT. Translation: CAISYPEREEGTDTQYF.

This clone came up once. The CDR3 spells CASSSGTGRVYGYTF. The CDR3 DNA reads as TGTGCCAGCAGCTCTGGGACAGGGCGGGTCTATGGCTACACCTTC. The genes are TRBV28 and TRBJ1-2; TRBD1 agrees at 9 bases. After removal of 6 bases from V and 4 bases from J, the junction contained 9 bases not matched to a gene. CDR3 length: 15 amino acids. Germline assignment: CDR1 MDHEN and CDR2 SYDVKM.

The chain uses TRBV29-1 and TRBJ2-7; TRBD1 is a possible D gene (6 bases). Germline V gene lookup returns CDR1 SQVTM and CDR2 ANQGSEA. This CDR3 comprises 15 residues. V was cut by 2 bases and J by 1 base, with 15 bases left in between. CDR3 bases: TGCAGCGTTGAACTCGCGAACAGGGATTCCTACGAGCAGTACTTC. Amino acid sequence: CSVELANRDSYEQYF.